The 20 T cell receptor beta chains below all came from one sample that was sequenced in a study of regulatory T cells in long-lasting Graves disease. The time point was: newly diagnosed GD, antithyroid drugs for less than 3 months. The TCR library was prepared using RNA isolated from PBMCs. The authors built TCR beta libraries using iRepertoire HTBI primers and Arm-PCR of CDR3 regions. TCRdb independently ran MiXCR on the multiplex PCR reads; one entry per CDR3 protein. The sample has 350,000 to 500,000 distinct CDR3 sequences, 14% seen once; the top ten hold approximately 19%. This sample also appeared in a second study, on T cells in Graves' hyperthyroidism and ophthalmopathy.

Sample: peripheral blood mononuclear cells (PBMCs), taken at new diagnosis, from a patient treated with antithyroid drugs. The receptors derive from a woman aged 45-59 years with Graves disease.

This clonotype has just a few counts. This chain connects TRBV19 to TRBJ2-7; 11 bases map to TRBD1. The V gene's germline CDR1 is LNHDA and CDR2 SQIVND (reference sequence). V was pared by 4 bases and J by 1 base, with 6 bases of the junction left unmatched. The CDR3 is made up of 16 amino acids. The CDR3 coding sequence is TGTGCCAGTAGTACGTTCGGACAGGGGGCATCCTACGAGCAGTACTTC. Encoded protein: CASSTFGQGASYEQYF.

This clonotype occurred many times. The chain uses TRBV7-9 and TRBJ2-3, with D perhaps TRBD2 (6 bases). Germline CDR1 and CDR2: SEHNR and FQNEAQ (reference sequence). V was cut by 0 bases and J by 5 bases, with 9 bases left in between. There are 14 residues in the CDR3. CDR3 sequence: CASSLAGAGDTQYF. In DNA form, the CDR3 reads TGTGCCAGCAGCTTAGCGGGAGCGGGAGATACGCAGTATTTT.

The chain employs TRBV12-3 or TRBV12-4 and TRBJ2-3, with D uncertain. The CDR3 totals 14 residues. The V and J ends lost 7 bases and 4 bases respectively, with 15 bases between them. CDR3 in amino acids: CASTPSGPPDTQYF. The CDR3 region has the DNA TGTGCCAGCACCCCCTCAGGCCCTCCAGATACGCAGTATTTT.

This clonotype was recorded many times. J is TRBJ2-1 and V is TRBV6-1; TRBD1 matches 9 bases. Trimming cost V 6 bases and J 7 bases; bases outside gene matches: 13. CDR3 size: 16 residues. Germline CDR1 reads MNHNS; CDR2 reads SASEGT. Written as DNA, the CDR3 is TGTGCCAGCAGCGCCATACTCCGGGACAGGGCGAATGAGCAGTTCTTC. Residues: CASSAILRDRANEQFF.

On this clonotype itself: This CDR3 is missing its conserved last phenylalanine or tryptophan, likely due to a read error. This chain uses TRBV9 with TRBJ1-1, with TRBD1 as a possible D gene (5 bases). The V and J ends lost 0 bases and 1 base respectively, with 10 bases between them. The CDR3 runs 15 residues. Germline V gene data show CDR1 as SGDLS and CDR2 as YYNGEE. The CDR3 reads CASSVGITGNTEAFL. CDR3 DNA: TGTGCCAGCAGCGTAGGTATTACAGGGAACACTGAAGCTTTCCTT.

The chain links TRBV20-1 to TRBJ2-5; TRBD1 is a possible D gene (5 bases). The length of the CDR3 is 14 residues. Trimming removed 5 bases at V and 5 bases at J, with 18 bases between. Germline-derived CDR1 and CDR2 are DFQATT and SNEGSKA (reference sequence). CDR3 nucleotide sequence: TGCAGTGCTCCCGGCGTCAGGGTCGGGGAGACCCAGTACTTC. This codes for CSAPGVRVGETQYF.

This clonotype was recorded at least ten times. This chain uses TRBV27 with TRBJ2-7, with unresolved D. Trimming took 6 bases from V and 11 from J, leaving 20 bases between them. The CDR3 consists of 13 residues. In germline, CDR1 is MNHEY, CDR2 SMNVEV (reference sequence). CDR3 in amino acids: CASRAGPLVREYF. The CDR3 coding sequence is TGTGCCAGCAGAGCTGGGCCGCTCGTCAGAGAGTACTTC.

As to this clonotype: This could be a read error, since a much larger clone is one nucleotide away. This rearrangement joins TRBV11-2 to TRBJ2-3, with D possibly TRBD2 on 6 matching bases. TRBJ2-1 matches the DNA end more closely, so the J call is doubtful. Germline CDR1 and CDR2: SGHAT and FQNNGV. The length of the CDR3 is 14 residues. CDR3 sequence reads: CASSLASSVNGQFF. CDR3 DNA: TGTGCCAGCAGCTTAGCGTCTAGCGTGAATGGGCAGTTCTTC.

J is TRBJ2-7 and V is TRBV10-3, with D hard to call. The germline CDR1 and CDR2 sequences are ENHRY and SYGVKD. The V end lost 0 bases, the J end lost 2 bases, and 14 bases lay between the germline ends. This CDR3 contains 16 residues. CDR3 sequence reads: CAISESDLEVTYEQYF. In DNA form, the CDR3 reads TGTGCCATCAGTGAGTCGGATCTAGAGGTCACCTACGAGCAGTACTTC.

This clonotype was picked up many times. The chain recombines TRBV30 with TRBJ2-1; D not resolved. CDR1 GTSNPN and CDR2 SVGIG come from the germline V gene (reference sequence). This CDR3 has 13 amino acids. The V gene lost 8 bases and the J gene lost 3 bases, with 14 bases spanning the gap. CDR3 sequence reads: CALETADYNEQFF. The CDR3 DNA is TGTGCCCTGGAGACTGCGGACTACAATGAGCAGTTCTTC.

The V call is TRBV4-1, the J call TRBJ1-4; D possibly corresponds to TRBD1 (5 bases). The germline V and J ends were trimmed by 1 base and 4 bases, with 13 bases remaining between them. Germline lookup yields CDR1 MGHRA and CDR2 YSYEKL. CDR3 size: 16 residues. The DNA for the CDR3 is TGCGCCAGCAGCCAAGCACCGGGACGCCTTAATGAAAAACTGTTTTTT. As protein: CASSQAPGRLNEKLFF.

This clonotype was counted many times. V usage is TRBV3-1 and J usage is TRBJ2-3, with no clear D. Trimming took off 5 bases at V and 8 bases at J, with 14 bases between the two ends. Per the germline V gene, CDR1 is LGHDT and CDR2 is YNNKEL (reference sequence). The CDR3 contains 13 residues. The CDR3 protein is CASSATSSFTQYF. The CDR3 DNA sequence: TGTGCCAGCAGCGCTACATCAAGTTTTACGCAGTATTTT.

The sample holds many counts of this clonotype. J is TRBJ1-5 and V is TRBV28, with D tentatively TRBD1 (5 bases). CDR1 and CDR2 (germline): MDHEN, SYDVKM. This CDR3 region has 17 residues. Trimming pared 3 bases from V and 0 bases from J, leaving 15 bases between. Here the CDR3 reads CASSLRGLRHSNQPQHF. The CDR3 DNA sequence: TGTGCCAGCAGTTTGAGGGGTCTGAGACATAGCAATCAGCCCCAGCATTTT.

This clonotype was picked up many times. This CDR3 reads CASSLGRLGGYTF. The CDR3 nucleotides read TGTGCCAGCAGTTTAGGACGTCTGGGGGGCTACACCTTC. The chain is built from TRBV2 and TRBJ1-2, with D uncertain. Trimming removed 5 bases at V and 8 bases at J, with 15 bases between. Germline V gene data show CDR1 as SNHLY and CDR2 as FYNNEI. There are 13 residues in the CDR3.

The rearrangement uses TRBV7-9 and TRBJ2-1; the D is unclear. Germline values: CDR1 SEHNR, CDR2 FQNEAQ (reference sequence). The CDR3 contains 12 residues. Trimming shortened V by 5 bases and J by 9 bases, and 11 bases separated the two germline ends. This chain's CDR3 is CASSLPGGEQFF. The CDR3 coding sequence is TGTGCCAGCAGCCTACCGGGCGGTGAGCAGTTCTTC.

CDR3: CSARLPASGGAIPQQFF. CDR3 DNA sequence: TGCAGTGCTAGACTTCCCGCTTCAGGGGGCGCGATTCCTCAGCAGTTCTTC. The V and J genes are TRBV20-1 and TRBJ2-1; 8 bases map to TRBD1. The CDR3 consists of 17 residues. The junction had 20 bases not matched to a gene; V was cut back by 2 bases and J by 11 bases. The germline CDR1 and CDR2 sequences are DFQATT and SNEGSKA (reference sequence).

This clonotype showed up many times. The rearrangement uses TRBV5-1 and TRBJ2-7, with D tentatively TRBD1 or TRBD2 (5 bases each). With 2 bases removed from V and 4 bases from J, the gap between germline ends came to 25 bases. Germline CDR1 and CDR2: SGHRS and YFSETQ. This CDR3 has 18 residues. The CDR3 DNA follows: TGCGCCAGCAGCTTTTCGGTCCTTGGTGTCCGGGGCACGTACGAGCAGTACTTC. Its protein product is CASSFSVLGVRGTYEQYF. Supplemented by reference TRBV5-1 and TRBJ2-7, the full variable domain reads KAGVTQTPRYLIKTRGQQVTLSCSPISGHRSVSWYQQTPGQGLQFLFEYFSETQRNKGNFPGRFSGRQFSNSRSEMNVSTLELGDSALYLCASSFSVLGVRGTYEQYFGPGTRLTVT.

The table lists this clonotype with many counts. The V and J genes are TRBV24-1 and TRBJ2-7; D not resolved. This CDR3 has 14 amino acids. The germline V gene has CDR1 KGHDR and CDR2 SFDVKD. V lost 3 bases and J 0 bases, leaving 8 bases between the germline ends. CDR3 nucleotides: TGTGCCACCAGTGATGCGACGAGCTCCTACGAGCAGTACTTC. Residues: CATSDATSSYEQYF.

The chain has TRBV24-1 and TRBJ2-3; 7 nucleotides align to TRBD2. With V trimmed by 5 bases and J by 3 bases, 4 bases remained unmatched. CDR3 length: 14 amino acids. Germline V gene lookup returns CDR1 KGHDR and CDR2 SFDVKD. The CDR3 spells CATSVAGETDTQYF. For the CDR3, the DNA is TGTGCCACCAGTGTTGCGGGAGAGACAGATACGCAGTATTTT.

This clonotype appeared many times. The chain has TRBV2 and TRBJ2-5, with 7 bases that match TRBD2. Per the germline V gene, CDR1 is SNHLY and CDR2 is FYNNEI. After removal of 1 base from V and 5 bases from J, the junction contained 7 bases not matched to a gene. The CDR3 has 15 residues. The CDR3 loop reads CASSEDAGEGETQYF. The CDR3 DNA reads TGTGCCAGCAGTGAAGATGCGGGAGAAGGGGAGACCCAGTACTTC.